A single sample gave rise to the 23 T cell receptor beta chains below, sequenced in a study of CXCR3-negative and CXCR3-positive naive CD8 T cells (dated 2019 in TCRdb). The research as a whole found: TRB CDR3s from CXCR3-positive naive cells showed higher hydrophobicity (lower Kidera factor 4), lower energy, and higher strength and volume indices than CXCR3-negative naive cells.

For these receptors, no antigen is known. Sequencing relied on a NextSeq 550. The Human TCR Profiling Kit (MiLaboratory) was used to prepare UMI-labeled 5' RACE TRB cDNA libraries. TCRdb reprocessed the reads, reporting each CDR3 protein sequence once and no DNA. The sample table holds roughly 93,000 distinct CDR3 sequences. The top ten clones comprise about 1% of the sample. The sample consisted of naive CXCR3+ CD8+ T cells from blood. The cell subset or site label corresponds to: CD45RO-CCR7+CD27+CD95- naive CD8+ T cells expressing CXCR3 (TNR3+). The receptors originated from a human donor in good health. Some clones in this sample may be carry-over from other donors' samples.

The chain links TRBV5-6 to TRBJ2-2. Germline V gene sequence: CDR1 SGHDT, CDR2 YYEEEE. The CDR3 consists of 15 residues. The CDR3 is CASSWAGMNTGELFF.

The chain has TRBV7-3 and TRBJ2-1; TCRdb names TRBD2, which stays unverified in the absence of DNA. Looked up from germline, CDR1 is SGHTA and CDR2 is FQGTGA. The CDR3 is made up of 15 amino acids. CDR3 protein: CASSSEREAYNEQFF.

V and J are TRBV29-1 and TRBJ2-7; the TRBD2 assignment by TCRdb is unverifiable without DNA. The CDR3 contains 17 residues. CDR1 is SQVTM, CDR2 ANQGSEA, per germline. Here the CDR3 reads CSVEGGDPAGGSYEQYF.

The gene calls are TRBV4-3 and TRBJ2-1; TCRdb selects TRBD1, and the lack of DNA leaves this call unchecked. The CDR3 is 15 amino acids. CDR1 is LGHNA, CDR2 YSLEER, per germline. CDR3 loop: CASSQETGANNEQFF.

The V call is TRBV20-1, the J call TRBJ1-1; the TRBD1 assignment by TCRdb is unverifiable without DNA. CDR3 length equals 16 residues. Germline CDR1 reads DFQATT; CDR2 reads SNEGSKA (reference sequence). The chain's CDR3 is CSARRPGQGWVTEAFF.

The J gene is TRBJ1-2, the V gene TRBV12-3 or TRBV12-4; TCRdb's D gene call, TRBD1, goes unchecked for lack of DNA. The CDR3 loop spans 12 amino acids. The CDR3 here is CASSNGAYGYTF.

The chain is built from TRBV28 and TRBJ2-1. This CDR3 is built from 11 residues. Germline V lookup: CDR1 MDHEN, CDR2 SYDVKM. CDR3 in amino acids: CASKSSGEQFF.

The V call is TRBV29-1, the J call TRBJ2-5; TCRdb outputs TRBD2, but without DNA this stays unchecked. There are 16 residues in the CDR3. Germline CDR1 SQVTM, CDR2 ANQGSEA. This chain's CDR3 is CSVAGGLFAGGETQYF.

V is TRBV6-2 or TRBV6-3 and J is TRBJ2-3; absent DNA, TCRdb's TRBD2 call cannot be checked. This CDR3 contains 15 residues. The germline V gene encodes CDR1 MNHEY and CDR2 SVGEGT. CDR3 residues: CASLGLAGVADTQYF.

V is TRBV6-4 and J is TRBJ2-3; the TRBD2 assignment by TCRdb is unverifiable without DNA. CDR1 is MRHNA, CDR2 SNTAGT, per germline. The CDR3 is made up of 15 amino acids. The CDR3: CASSDTSGSADTQYF.

The chain combines TRBV7-7 with TRBJ2-2; absent DNA, TCRdb's TRBD1 call cannot be checked. CDR1 is SSHAT, CDR2 FNYEAQ, per germline (reference sequence). This CDR3 spans 17 amino acids. The CDR3 is CASSPGWADANTGELFF. Together with reference TRBV7-7 and TRBJ2-2, the CDR3 gives the full variable domain: GAGVSQSPRYKVTKRGQDVTLRCDPISSHATLYWYQQALGQGPEFLTYFNYEAQPDKSGLPSDRFSAERPEGSISTLTIQRTEQRDSAMYRCASSPGWADANTGELFFGEGSRLTVL.

V is TRBV3-1 and J is TRBJ1-5. CDR1 is LGHDT, CDR2 YNNKEL, per germline (reference sequence). CDR3 size: 16 residues. The CDR3 region is CASSQDVGQAGQPQHF.

The V and J genes are TRBV13 and TRBJ2-1. The length of the CDR3 is 15 residues. Germline V CDR1 and CDR2: PRHDT, FYEKMQ (reference sequence). The CDR3 is CASSLTVSPYNEQFF. The variable domain in full, with the rest retrieved from reference TRBV13 and TRBJ2-1, is AAGVIQSPRHLIKEKRETATLKCYPIPRHDTVYWYQQGPGQDPQFLISFYEKMQSDKGSIPDRFSAQQFSDYHSELNMSSLELGDSALYFCASSLTVSPYNEQFFGPGTRLTVL.

The rearrangement joins TRBV6-5 to TRBJ1-6; the D call of TRBD1 rests on TCRdb alone, since no DNA is present to check it. This CDR3 is 18 amino acids long. CDR1 is MNHEY, CDR2 SVGAGI, per germline. The CDR3: CASSYTDSMDRGNSPLHF.

This CDR3 reads CASSYHRDRGYGYTF. J is TRBJ1-2 and V is TRBV6-2 or TRBV6-3; the TRBD1 assignment by TCRdb is unverifiable without DNA. The length of the CDR3 is 15 residues. Germline CDR1 and CDR2: MNHEY and SVGEGT.

The chain uses TRBV4-1 and TRBJ2-4; TCRdb calls TRBD1, which cannot be checked without DNA. Germline lookup yields CDR1 MGHRA and CDR2 YSYEKL. This CDR3 is 16 amino acids long. CDR3 amino acids: CASSQDQRQGANIQYF.

The rearrangement links TRBV7-6 to TRBJ2-5. Germline V gives CDR1 SGHVS, CDR2 FNYEAQ. This CDR3 contains 11 residues. This CDR3 reads CASSQQETQYF.

The chain employs TRBV28 and TRBJ2-7; TCRdb names TRBD1, which stays unverified in the absence of DNA. This CDR3 is 12 amino acids long. Germline V gene data show CDR1 as MDHEN and CDR2 as SYDVKM. CDR3 loop: CASRGAYYEQYF.

The chain recombines TRBV6-5 with TRBJ2-1; TCRdb reports TRBD1, a call that lacks DNA to check it against. This CDR3 comprises 14 residues. The germline V gene has CDR1 MNHEY and CDR2 SVGAGI. The CDR3 reads CASTRTRLFHEQFF.

This chain uses TRBV29-1 with TRBJ2-7. The CDR3 spans 11 residues. Germline assignment: CDR1 SQVTM and CDR2 ANQGSEA. CDR3 sequence reads: CSATQTYEQYF.

The V call is TRBV20-1, the J call TRBJ2-7; TCRdb outputs TRBD2, but without DNA this stays unchecked. Per germline, CDR1 DFQATT and CDR2 SNEGSKA (reference sequence). The CDR3 is 15 residues long. This CDR3 is CSARLPGLAGYEQYF.

The V call is TRBV20-1, the J call TRBJ2-7; TCRdb calls TRBD1, which cannot be checked without DNA. Per germline, CDR1 DFQATT and CDR2 SNEGSKA (reference sequence). There are 13 residues in the CDR3. CDR3 sequence: CSARDYTGYEQYF.

The rearrangement joins TRBV14 to TRBJ2-7. CDR3 length equals 15 residues. Per the germline V gene, CDR1 is SGHDN and CDR2 is FVKESK. The CDR3 reads CASSHLGQGSYEQYF.